This T cell receptor beta chain was obtained from a study of blood T cell repertoires in COVID-19. The wider study: The origin of the acute and convalescent COVID-19 samples was the United States, Italy and Spain.

The recovered donors of Cohort 3 showed two negative PCRs, clearance, or symptom resolution. The repertoire was sequenced with immunoSEQ multiplex PCR; TCRdb's copy has only in-frame clones and lacks some. The sample has approximately 480,000 clones, approximately 86% seen once. The sample comprised PBMCs or T cells enriched from blood (not recorded which). This TCR was sampled from a woman aged 18-35 years who had recovered from COVID-19.

CDR3 amino acids: CASSFIPGQTSPLHF. CDR3 nucleotides: TGCGCCAGCAGCTTTATCCCGGGACAGACTTCACCCCTCCACTTT. The chain carries TRBV5-1 and TRBJ1-6; TRBD1 agrees at 7 bases. CDR3 length: 15 residues. The germline gives CDR1 SGHRS, CDR2 YFSETQ. V dropped 2 bases and J dropped 9; count of bases not matched to a gene: 8.